These T cell receptor beta chains were read from a single sample in a study of PD-1 blockade in classical Hodgkin lymphoma. The protocol was immunoSEQ multiplex PCR, while the TCRdb copy is restricted to in-frame clones and leaves out a portion. This repertoire shows approximately 65,000 clones, 91% found once; its top ten account for about 9.4%. The specimen comprised peripheral blood mononuclear cells (PBMCs), sampled before the fourth cycle of nivolumab. The source of these receptors is a human donor with classical Hodgkin lymphoma. The CDR3 runs from the conserved cysteine through the conserved F or W. D genes are given only for firm matches. Only part of the rows carry a size: once, few, many, or a class if the clone is expanded.

abundance | j_gene | d_gene | v_gene | len | CDR3aa | CDR3nt
NA | TRBJ2-7 | NA | TRBV27 | 12 | CASSSDSYEQYF | TGTGCCAGCAGTTCGGACAGCTACGAGCAGTACTTC
NA | TRBJ2-7 | NA | TRBV15 | 15 | CATSRDQGPPYEQYF | TGTGCCACCAGCAGAGATCAAGGGCCCCCCTACGAGCAGTACTTC
NA | TRBJ2-2 | TRBD2 | TRBV7-8 | 15 | CASSISGGSTGELFF | TGTGCCAGCAGCATTAGCGGGGGAAGCACCGGGGAGCTGTTTTTT
NA | TRBJ1-5 | TRBD1 | TRBV4-2 | 18 | CASSQDVQGEFSNQPQHF | TGTGCCAGCAGTCAAGACGTACAGGGGGAGTTCAGCAATCAGCCCCAGCATTTT
medium-sized | TRBJ1-1 | NA | TRBV30 | 14 | CAWSDFRPNTEAFF | TGTGCCTGGAGTGATTTCAGACCAAACACTGAAGCTTTCTTT
NA | TRBJ2-7 | NA | TRBV10-1 | 13 | CASSLQGLGEQYF | TGCGCCAGCAGTCTACAGGGCTTAGGGGAGCAGTACTTC
NA | TRBJ2-1 | NA | TRBV5-1 | 13 | CASTEGQGYEQFF | TGCGCCTCCACCGAGGGTCAGGGTTATGAGCAGTTCTTC
NA | TRBJ2-7 | TRBD1 | TRBV27 | 16 | CASSDFLRDRVPEQYF | TGTGCCAGCAGTGACTTTCTCCGGGACAGGGTTCCCGAGCAGTACTTC
few | TRBJ1-1 | NA | TRBV19 | 14 | CASIRLGGANEAFF | TGTGCCAGTATTCGTCTTGGGGGGGCTAATGAAGCTTTCTTT
NA | TRBJ2-7 | NA | TRBV6-9 | 12 | CASSYTRNEQYF | TGTGCCAGCAGTTATACCAGGAACGAGCAGTACTTC
NA | TRBJ2-2 | NA | TRBV6-5 | 15 | CASSYSGPNTGELFF | TGTGCCAGCAGTTACAGTGGACCGAACACCGGGGAGCTGTTTTTT
NA | TRBJ2-2 | TRBD1 | TRBV5-1 | 13 | CASNRGGAGELFF | TGCGCCAGTAACAGGGGTGGGGCCGGGGAGCTGTTTTTT
NA | TRBJ2-1 | NA | TRBV6-4 | 16 | CASSDNSGFPRNEQFF | TGTGCCAGCAGTGATAATAGCGGATTTCCCAGGAATGAGCAGTTCTTC
NA | TRBJ2-2 | NA | TRBV6-1 | 15 | CASSEDWRGTGELFF | TGTGCCAGCAGTGAAGACTGGCGAGGCACCGGGGAGCTGTTTTTT
NA | TRBJ2-1 | TRBD1 | TRBV11-1 | 16 | CASSLVSGQGGGEQFF | TGTGCCAGCAGCTTAGTCTCGGGACAGGGTGGTGGTGAGCAGTTCTTC
NA | TRBJ1-6 | NA | TRBV30 | 16 | CVLRAGTFLNNSPLHF | TGTGTCCTACGGGCAGGGACGTTCCTCAATAATTCACCCCTCCACTTT
NA | TRBJ2-5 | NA | TRBV30 | 13 | CAWSVWVGETQYF | TGTGCCTGGAGTGTGTGGGTCGGGGAGACCCAGTACTTC
once | TRBJ1-2 | NA | TRBV15 | 17 | CATSSVSPGLGYYGYTF | TGTGCCACCAGCAGCGTGTCCCCAGGGTTGGGTTACTATGGCTACACCTTC
NA | TRBJ1-5 | TRBD1 | TRBV4-2 | 15 | CASSQAGDRDQPQHF | TGTGCCAGCAGCCAAGCTGGGGACAGGGACCAGCCCCAGCATTTT
NA | TRBJ1-1 | NA | TRBV7-8 | 12 | CASSPPRRAAFF | TGTGCCAGCAGCCCGCCTCGGCGGGCAGCTTTCTTT
once | TRBJ1-1 | TRBD1 | TRBV25-1 | 13 | CASSVSTGTEAFF | TGTGCCAGCAGTGTATCGACAGGGACTGAAGCTTTCTTT
NA | TRBJ1-1 | NA | TRBV29-1 | 17 | CSVEGRDPYLMNTEAFF | TGCAGCGTTGAAGGGAGGGACCCATATCTGATGAACACTGAAGCTTTCTTT